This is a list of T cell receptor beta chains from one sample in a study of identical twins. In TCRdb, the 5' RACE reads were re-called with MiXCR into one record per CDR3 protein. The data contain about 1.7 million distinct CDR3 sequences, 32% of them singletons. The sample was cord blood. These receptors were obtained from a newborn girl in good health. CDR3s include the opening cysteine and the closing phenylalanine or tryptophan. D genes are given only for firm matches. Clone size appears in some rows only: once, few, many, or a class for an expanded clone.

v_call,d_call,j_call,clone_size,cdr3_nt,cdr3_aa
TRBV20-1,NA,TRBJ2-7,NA,TGCAGTGCTAGTGCCAGCGGGCTCTCCTACGAGCAGTACTTC,CSASASGLSYEQYF
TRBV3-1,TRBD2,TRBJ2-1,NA,TGTGCCAGCAGTCCGACTAGCGGGAGGGCCCCCTATAACAATGGGCAGTTCTTC,CASSPTSGRAPYNNGQFF
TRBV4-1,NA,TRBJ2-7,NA,TGCGCCAGCAGCCAAGAAAGCGACTCGTCCTACGAGCAGTACTTC,CASSQESDSSYEQYF
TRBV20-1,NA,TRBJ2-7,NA,TGCAGTACTAGACCCCGGCTACTGGCCTACGAGCAGTACTTC,CSTRPRLLAYEQYF
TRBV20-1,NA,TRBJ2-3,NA,TGCAGTGCTAGATTAGCAGGGTCTAGCACAGATACGCAGTATTTT,CSARLAGSSTDTQYF
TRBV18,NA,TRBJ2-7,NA,TGTGCCAGCTCGTCTTCGGAGGGGATCGGGAATGAGCAGTACTTC,CASSSSEGIGNEQYF
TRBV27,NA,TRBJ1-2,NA,TGTGCCAGCAGTTCCCTCGACAGGTTGGGTGGCTACACCTTC,CASSSLDRLGGYTF
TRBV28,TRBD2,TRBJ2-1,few,TGTGCCAGCAGTTTATGGACTAGCGGACCCGAATACGAGCAGTTCTTC,CASSLWTSGPEYEQFF
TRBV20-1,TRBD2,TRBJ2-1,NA,TGCAGTGCTACGGCCGGACTAGCGGGGGGACCTTACAATGAGCAGTTCTTC,CSATAGLAGGPYNEQFF
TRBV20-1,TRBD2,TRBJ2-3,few,TGCAGTGCCCGGACTAGCATGGGCACAGATACGCAGTATTTT,CSARTSMGTDTQYF
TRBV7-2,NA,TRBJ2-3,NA,TGTGCCAGCAGTTACTATAGGTCCACAGATACGCAGTATTTT,CASSYYRSTDTQYF
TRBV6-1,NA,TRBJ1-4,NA,TGTGCCAGCAGGAAGGAGGCCCCTAATGAAAAACTGTTTTTT,CASRKEAPNEKLFF
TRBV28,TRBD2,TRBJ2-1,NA,TGTGCCAGCAGATTAAGCGGGACCAATGAGCAGTTCTTC,CASRLSGTNEQFF
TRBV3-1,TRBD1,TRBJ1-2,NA,TGTGCCAGCAGCCATCCCGGGACAGTGGACGGCTACACCTTC,CASSHPGTVDGYTF
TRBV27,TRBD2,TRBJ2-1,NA,TGTGCCAGCAGCCTAGGGGGTGGACTAGCGGCGTACAATGAGCAGTTCTTC,CASSLGGGLAAYNEQFF
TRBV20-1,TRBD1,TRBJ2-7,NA,TGCAGTGCTAGTAAGGGACAGGGCTACGAGCAGTACTTC,CSASKGQGYEQYF
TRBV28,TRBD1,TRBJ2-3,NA,TGTGCCAGCAGCCGGGACAGGGCCTCTAGCACAGATACGCAGTATTTT,CASSRDRASSTDTQYF
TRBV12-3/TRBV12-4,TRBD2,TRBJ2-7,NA,TGTGCCAGCACCATCGGGGCGGGAGGCCTCTCCTACGAGCAGTACTTC,CASTIGAGGLSYEQYF
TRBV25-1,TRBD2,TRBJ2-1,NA,TGTGCCAGCAGGGGGATAGCGGGAGATTATGAGCAGTTCTTC,CASRGIAGDYEQFF
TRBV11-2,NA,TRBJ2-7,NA,TGTGCCAGCAGCTTATCGAATAGAGGCGAGCAGTACTTC,CASSLSNRGEQYF
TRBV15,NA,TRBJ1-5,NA,TGTGCCACCAGCTGGACGGGACGGTCAGCAGGAGAGCCCCAGCATTTT,CATSWTGRSAGEPQHF
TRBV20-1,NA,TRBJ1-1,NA,TGCAGTGCTCAACGGGGCACGATGAACACTGAAGCTTTCTTT,CSAQRGTMNTEAFF
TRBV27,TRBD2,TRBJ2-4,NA,TGTGCCAGCAGTTTATCGCGGCGGGAGGGCCGGTATAAAAACATTCAGTACTTC,CASSLSRREGRYKNIQYF
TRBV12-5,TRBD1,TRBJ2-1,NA,TGTGCTAGTGGTTTGGTAAGAAGGACAGGCTCCTACAATGAGCAGTTCTTC,CASGLVRRTGSYNEQFF
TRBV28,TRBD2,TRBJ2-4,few,TGTGCCAGCAGTTTACTTGGACTAGCGGGAGCGAACATTCAGTACTTC,CASSLLGLAGANIQYF
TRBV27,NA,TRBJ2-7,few,TGTGCCAGCCTGCCCAGGGGTAGGTCCTACGAGCAGTACTTC,CASLPRGRSYEQYF
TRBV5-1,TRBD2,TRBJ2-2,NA,TGCGCCAGCAGCTTGTTGGAGCGGGGGAGCACCGGGGAGCTGTTTTTT,CASSLLERGSTGELFF